This T cell receptor (beta chain) was sequenced for a study of blood T cell repertoires in COVID-19. Study summary: Some COVID-19 samples were acute and others convalescent; all came from the United States, Italy and Spain. T cells, B-cell-depleted T cells, or PBMCs supplied cDNA or gDNA.

Trimming cost V 2 bases and J 5 bases; bases outside gene matches: 8. CDR3 size: 16 residues. The germline CDR1 and CDR2 sequences are WNHNN and SYGVQD (reference sequence). The method was immunoSEQ multiplex PCR; TCRdb's version includes in-frame clones alone and lacks a portion of them. The table shows 180,000 or so clones, with about three quarters occurring only once. This receptor was obtained from a woman aged 50 to 60 with active or convalescent COVID-19. What was sequenced was peripheral blood. This rearrangement joins TRBV10-1 to TRBJ1-4; 7 nucleotides match TRBD1. CDR3 in amino acids: CASSEPPGTENEKLFF. The CDR3 region has the DNA TGCGCCAGCAGTGAGCCCCCCGGGACAGAAAATGAAAAACTGTTTTTT.